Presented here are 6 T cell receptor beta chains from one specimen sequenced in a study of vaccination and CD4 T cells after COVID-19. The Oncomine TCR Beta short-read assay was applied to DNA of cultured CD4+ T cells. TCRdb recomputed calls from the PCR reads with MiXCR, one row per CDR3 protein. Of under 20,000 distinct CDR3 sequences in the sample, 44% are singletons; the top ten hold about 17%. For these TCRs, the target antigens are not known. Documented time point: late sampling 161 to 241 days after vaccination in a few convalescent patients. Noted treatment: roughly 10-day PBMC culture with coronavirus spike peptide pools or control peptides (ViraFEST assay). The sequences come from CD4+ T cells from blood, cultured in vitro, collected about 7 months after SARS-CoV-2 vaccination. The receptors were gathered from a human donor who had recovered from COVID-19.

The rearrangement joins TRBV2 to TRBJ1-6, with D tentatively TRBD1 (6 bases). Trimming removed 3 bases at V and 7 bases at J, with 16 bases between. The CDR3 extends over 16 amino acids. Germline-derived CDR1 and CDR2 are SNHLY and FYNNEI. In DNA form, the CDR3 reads TGTGCCAGCAGTGAGAGGGGTGGGACACCAAATTCACCCCTCCACTTT. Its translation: CASSERGGTPNSPLHF.

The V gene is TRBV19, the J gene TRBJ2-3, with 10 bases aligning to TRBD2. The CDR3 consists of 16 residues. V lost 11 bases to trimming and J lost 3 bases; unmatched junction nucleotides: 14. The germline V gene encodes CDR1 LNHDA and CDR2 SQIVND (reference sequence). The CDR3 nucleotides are TGTGCCCTAGCGGCTAGCGGGAGTTGGAGTACAGATACGCAGTATTTT. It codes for CALAASGSWSTDTQYF.

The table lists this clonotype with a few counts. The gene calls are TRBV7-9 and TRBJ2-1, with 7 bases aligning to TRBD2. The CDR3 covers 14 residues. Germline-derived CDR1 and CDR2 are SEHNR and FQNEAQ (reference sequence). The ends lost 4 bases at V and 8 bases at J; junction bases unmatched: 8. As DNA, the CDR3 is TGTGCCAGCAGCTCACGACTAGCTTTCCATGAGCAGTTCTTC. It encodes CASSSRLAFHEQFF. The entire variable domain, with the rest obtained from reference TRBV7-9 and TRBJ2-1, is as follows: DTGVSQNPRHKITKRGQNVTFRCDPISEHNRLYWYRQTLGQGPEFLTYFQNEAQLEKSRLLSDRFSAERPKGSFSTLEIQRTEQGDSAMYLCASSSRLAFHEQFFGPGTRLTVL.

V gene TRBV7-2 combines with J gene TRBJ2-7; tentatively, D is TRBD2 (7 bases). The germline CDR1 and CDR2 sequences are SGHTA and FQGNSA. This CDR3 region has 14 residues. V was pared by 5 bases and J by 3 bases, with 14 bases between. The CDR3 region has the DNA TGTGCCAGCAGCCAAGGGGGGGCGTACTACGAGCAGTACTTC. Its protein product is CASSQGGAYYEQYF.

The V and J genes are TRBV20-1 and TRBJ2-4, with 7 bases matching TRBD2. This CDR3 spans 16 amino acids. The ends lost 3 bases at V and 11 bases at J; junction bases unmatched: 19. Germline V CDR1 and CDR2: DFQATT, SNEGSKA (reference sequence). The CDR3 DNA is TGCAGTGCTAGTGGTGGACTGGCGGGGGAAGGTCGGGTTCAGTACTTC. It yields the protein CSASGGLAGEGRVQYF.

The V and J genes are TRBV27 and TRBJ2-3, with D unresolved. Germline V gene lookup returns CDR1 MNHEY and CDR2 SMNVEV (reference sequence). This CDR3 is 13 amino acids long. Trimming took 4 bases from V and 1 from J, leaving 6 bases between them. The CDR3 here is CASSSRGTDTQYF. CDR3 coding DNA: TGTGCCAGCAGTTCCCGGGGCACAGATACGCAGTATTTT.